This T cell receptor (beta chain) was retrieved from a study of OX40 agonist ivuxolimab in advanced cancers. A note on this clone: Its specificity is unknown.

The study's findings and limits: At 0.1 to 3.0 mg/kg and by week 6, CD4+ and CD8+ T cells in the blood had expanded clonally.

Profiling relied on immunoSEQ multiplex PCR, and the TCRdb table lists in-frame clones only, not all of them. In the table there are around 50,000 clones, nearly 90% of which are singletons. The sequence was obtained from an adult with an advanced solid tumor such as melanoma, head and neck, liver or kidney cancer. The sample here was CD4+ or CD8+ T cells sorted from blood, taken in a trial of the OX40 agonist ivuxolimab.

The CDR3 is CASSLERQITPEAFF. CDR3 DNA: TGTGCCAGCAGTTTGGAAAGACAGATCACACCCGAAGCTTTCTTT. The chain joins TRBV28 to TRBJ1-1, with a tentative D call TRBD1 (5 bases). The CDR3 covers 15 residues. The V end lost 3 bases, the J end lost 8 bases, and 19 bases lay between the germline ends. Germline V gives CDR1 MDHEN, CDR2 SYDVKM.